The 24 T cell receptor beta chains below come from one sample, sequenced in a study of T cell responses to AZD1222 COVID-19 vaccine. Method: immunoSEQ multiplex PCR; TCRdb's copy keeps in-frame clones and lacks some. Of approximately 70,000 clones listed, roughly 82% are singletons. The starting material was peripheral blood, obtained on day 0 of AZD1222 vaccination. These receptors were taken from an adult in good health.

The chain employs TRBV7-9 and TRBJ2-1; 7 nucleotides agree with TRBD1. This CDR3 is built from 16 residues. J gave up 3 bases and V 5 bases, and 10 bases lay outside the gene matches. Germline V gives CDR1 SEHNR, CDR2 FQNEAQ (reference sequence). CDR3: CASSRQGTEVYNEQFF. CDR3 nucleotides: TGTGCCAGCAGCCGACAGGGTACAGAGGTCTACAATGAGCAGTTCTTC.

The chain joins TRBV11-1 to TRBJ1-1; TRBD1 agrees at 8 bases. V shed 5 bases, J shed 0 bases, and the junction held 8 bases outside the gene matches. CDR1 is SGHAT, CDR2 FQDESV, per germline (reference sequence). The CDR3 totals 16 residues. CDR3 amino acids: CASSLGQDLLNTEAFF. The DNA for the CDR3 is TGTGCCAGCAGCCTGGGACAGGACCTCCTGAACACTGAAGCTTTCTTT.

This clone was recorded once. The chain employs TRBV6-5 and TRBJ2-2; maybe TRBD1 (6 bases). The germline V and J ends were trimmed by 0 bases and 7 bases, with 12 bases remaining between them. Germline V CDR1 and CDR2: MNHEY, SVGAGI. The CDR3 consists of 15 residues. CDR3 nucleotides: TGTGCCAGCAGTTACTCGATCCAGGGGAGCGGGGAGCTGTTTTTT. It yields the protein CASSYSIQGSGELFF.

This chain links TRBV7-9 with TRBJ1-1; the match to TRBD1 covers 7 bases. Unmatched junction bases numbered 11, after V lost 5 bases and J lost 2 bases. CDR3 size: 16 residues. Germline V gives CDR1 SEHNR, CDR2 FQNEAQ (reference sequence). The CDR3 sequence is CASSPPRTGANTEAFF. CDR3 coding DNA: TGTGCCAGCAGCCCACCGCGAACAGGGGCCAACACTGAAGCTTTCTTT.

The chain is built from TRBV7-8 and TRBJ2-1, with TRBD2 matching 8 bases. Germline values: CDR1 SGHVS, CDR2 FQNEAQ. The CDR3 length is 15 residues. The junction had 3 bases not matched to a gene; V was cut back by 3 bases and J by 2 bases. The CDR3 coding sequence is TGTGCCAGCAGCTTGCGCGGGGGGACCTACAATGAGCAGTTCTTC. This gives the protein CASSLRGGTYNEQFF.

The chain couples TRBV10-1 to TRBJ2-3; 12 bases align to TRBD2. From germline, CDR1 is WNHNN and CDR2 SYGVQD (reference sequence). This CDR3 has 15 residues. V lost 6 bases, J lost 2 bases, and 3 bases stayed unmatched. As DNA, the CDR3 is TGCGCCAGCAGCACTAGCGGGGGGAACACAGATACGCAGTATTTT. Amino acids: CASSTSGGNTDTQYF.

This chain joins TRBV24-1 and TRBJ2-2; D perhaps matches TRBD1 (7 bases). Trimming took 0 bases from V and 6 from J, leaving 10 bases between them. This CDR3 is built from 15 residues. CDR1 and CDR2 (germline): KGHDR, SFDVKD. Here the CDR3 DNA reads TGTGCCACCAGTGATTTGCAGGGGGAGGCCGGGGAGCTGTTTTTT. Translation gives CATSDLQGEAGELFF.

The rearrangement uses TRBV6-5 and TRBJ1-6; 7 bases match TRBD1. V shed 7 bases and J 8 bases; nucleotides not matched to a gene: 8. Germline V gene lookup returns CDR1 MNHEY and CDR2 SVGAGI. This CDR3 has 14 residues. The CDR3 bases are TGTGCCAGCACCATAGACAGGGAATATTCACCCCTCCACTTT. This sequence encodes CASTIDREYSPLHF.

The chain combines TRBV19 with TRBJ1-5; TRBD1 is a possible D gene (6 bases). The CDR3 length is 14 residues. The germline CDR1 and CDR2 sequences are LNHDA and SQIVND (reference sequence). V lost 8 bases and J 3 bases, leaving 14 bases between the germline ends. The CDR3 protein is CASAPTGTNQPQHF. The CDR3 DNA follows: TGTGCCAGTGCTCCGACAGGAACCAATCAGCCCCAGCATTTT.

V and J are TRBV18 and TRBJ1-1; TRBD1 might be the D (5 bases). V was trimmed by 6 bases and J by 1 base, leaving 12 bases between them. CDR3 length equals 14 residues. Germline V CDR1 and CDR2: KGHSH, LQKENI. The DNA of the CDR3 is TGTGCCAGCTCTGCGGCAGGGAGGAACACTGAAGCTTTCTTT. It translates to CASSAAGRNTEAFF.

The rearrangement links TRBV9 to TRBJ2-4, with TRBD2 matching 7 bases. The junction had 7 bases not matched to a gene; V was cut back by 4 bases and J by 0 bases. The CDR3 has 16 amino acids. Germline loops: CDR1 SGDLS, CDR2 YYNGEE. DNA for the CDR3: TGTGCCAGCAGCCCCTCTAGCGGCTCAGCCAAAAACATTCAGTACTTC. Protein product: CASSPSSGSAKNIQYF.

The chain carries TRBV9 and TRBJ1-2; the D gene is possibly TRBD1 (5 bases). The germline V gene encodes CDR1 SGDLS and CDR2 YYNGEE. V shed 4 bases and J shed 3 bases, with 13 bases lying between them. The CDR3 length is 14 residues. In DNA, the CDR3 is TGTGCCAGCAGCCCGGCAGGGACTTACTATGGCTACACCTTC. It encodes CASSPAGTYYGYTF.

This clone was seen only once. The chain links TRBV6-2 or TRBV6-3 to TRBJ1-1; TRBD1 agrees at 8 bases. The germline CDR1 and CDR2 sequences are MNHEY and SVGEGT. The CDR3 spans 18 residues. The ends lost 0 bases at V and 1 base at J; junction bases unmatched: 10. The CDR3: CASSYSSGQGIGNTEAFF. As DNA, the CDR3 is TGTGCCAGCAGTTACTCTAGCGGACAGGGTATAGGGAACACTGAAGCTTTCTTT.

The gene calls are TRBV7-9 and TRBJ1-1; possible D gene TRBD1, 5 bases. CDR1 is SEHNR, CDR2 FQNEAQ, per germline (reference sequence). The CDR3 contains 13 residues. With 5 bases removed from V and 3 bases from J, the gap between germline ends came to 10 bases. This chain's CDR3 is CASSDRGDTEAFF. The CDR3 DNA follows: TGTGCCAGCAGCGACCGGGGGGACACTGAAGCTTTCTTT.

The rearrangement uses TRBV6-5 and TRBJ1-3; D remains unclear. With 4 bases removed from V and 0 bases from J, the gap between germline ends came to 7 bases. In germline, CDR1 is MNHEY, CDR2 SVGAGI. This CDR3 is built from 14 residues. The CDR3 bases are TGTGCCAGCAGTTCTGGGTTCTCTGGAAACACCATATATTTT. As protein: CASSSGFSGNTIYF.

The chain employs TRBV5-5 and TRBJ2-1, with 13 nucleotides matching TRBD2. The CDR3 contains 17 residues. The V segment lost 6 bases and the J segment 7 bases; nucleotides outside the gene matches: 13. Germline CDR1 reads SGHKS; CDR2 reads YYEKEE (reference sequence). CDR3 DNA sequence: TGTGCCAGCACAGAGGGACTAGCGGGGTCAAGCGGGAATGAGCAGTTCTTC. The encoded protein is CASTEGLAGSSGNEQFF.

The chain links TRBV10-3 to TRBJ2-2; D possibly corresponds to TRBD2 (7 bases). Germline-derived CDR1 and CDR2 are ENHRY and SYGVKD. CDR3 size: 15 residues. The V end was cut by 10 bases, the J end by 4 bases, with 19 bases between. The CDR3 protein is CATTVGGGATGELFF. The DNA of the CDR3 is TGTGCCACGACCGTCGGTGGGGGGGCCACCGGGGAGCTGTTTTTT.

The genes are TRBV9 and TRBJ2-5, with D possibly being TRBD2 (5 bases). Trimming pared 3 bases from V and 5 bases from J, leaving 29 bases between. In germline, CDR1 is SGDLS, CDR2 YYNGEE. This CDR3 comprises 19 residues. The CDR3 loop is CASSAEFRLPGAVGETQYF. The CDR3 DNA reads TGTGCCAGCAGCGCGGAATTTAGACTTCCCGGAGCGGTTGGGGAGACCCAGTACTTC.

The chain is built from TRBV6-5 and TRBJ1-2, with 7 nucleotides matching TRBD1. From germline, CDR1 is MNHEY and CDR2 SVGAGI. CDR3 length: 16 amino acids. V shed 0 bases, J shed 6 bases, and the junction held 10 bases outside the gene matches. The CDR3 reads CASSYSLQLQGNGYTF. The CDR3 DNA reads TGTGCCAGCAGTTACTCGCTCCAATTACAGGGGAATGGCTACACCTTC.

This rearrangement joins TRBV5-4 to TRBJ2-5; 11 bases agree with TRBD2. J lost 1 base, V lost 5 bases, and 4 bases had no gene match. Germline V gives CDR1 SGHNT, CDR2 YYREEE (reference sequence). CDR3 length: 15 residues. CDR3 protein: CASRAGTSGQETQYF. CDR3 bases: TGTGCCAGCAGGGCCGGGACTAGCGGCCAAGAGACCCAGTACTTC.

V gene TRBV5-1 combines with J gene TRBJ2-5; 7 bases fit TRBD1. Trimming removed 3 bases from V and 5 bases from J; junction bases left unmatched: 7. CDR1 and CDR2 (germline): SGHRS, YFSETQ. The CDR3 is 14 amino acids. The CDR3 DNA reads as TGCGCCAGCAGCTATACGGGACAGTGGGAGACCCAGTACTTC. Amino acids: CASSYTGQWETQYF.

This rearrangement joins TRBV14 to TRBJ1-4; 8 positions agree with TRBD1. The CDR3 length is 16 residues. The V gene's germline CDR1 is SGHDN and CDR2 FVKESK. With V trimmed by 1 base and J by 8 bases, 9 bases remained unmatched. The CDR3 spells CASSQASDRASEKLFF. The CDR3 DNA sequence: TGTGCCAGCAGCCAAGCGTCGGACAGGGCGTCGGAAAAACTGTTTTTT.

This chain links TRBV19 with TRBJ1-2, with a possible D match to TRBD1 (6 bases). CDR1 is LNHDA, CDR2 SQIVND, per germline (reference sequence). V lost 3 bases and J lost 8, with 25 bases in between. The CDR3 totals 17 residues. CDR3 coding DNA: TGTGCCAGTAGTATCGTTAAGAAAACAGACCTCCAGGGGGGCTACACCTTC. This gives the protein CASSIVKKTDLQGGYTF.

In DNA form, the CDR3 reads TGCGCCAGCAGGGATGGACTAGCGGCCTACAATGAGCAGTTCTTC. This translates into CASRDGLAAYNEQFF. This chain uses TRBV10-2 with TRBJ2-1; 10 bases map to TRBD2. CDR1 is WSHSY, CDR2 SAAADI, per germline. The CDR3 runs to 15 residues. The V gene end was trimmed by 6 bases and the J gene end by 2 bases; junction bases not matched to a gene: 4.